This T cell receptor (beta chain) was captured in a study of Graves' ophthalmopathy and Graves' hyperthyroidism. RNA served as the template for amplifying TCR beta CDR3 regions. Following a first-round RT-PCR that used HTBI primers, a second-round multiplex PCR was carried out. Each CDR3 protein is one row after TCRdb ran MiXCR on the multiplex PCR reads. The profile shows 200,000 to 250,000 distinct CDR3 sequences, 25% to 30% of them singletons. CDR3 length: 13 residues. CDR1 and CDR2 (germline): SGDLS, YYNGEE. Trimming removed 4 bases from V and 6 bases from J; junction bases left unmatched: 7. PBMCs were obtained from 10 ml of fresh peripheral blood. Findings and caveats of the study: Blood shared most expanded thyroid clonotypes above 0.001 frequency. Ophthalmopathy progression was predicted by the model at roughly 66% sensitivity and under 75% specificity.

This clonotype was recorded many times. Its antigen is currently unknown. The receptor was derived from a man aged 50 to 59 with Graves' ophthalmopathy. Sequencing was performed on peripheral blood. The chain recombines TRBV9 with TRBJ2-7; 7 nucleotides line up with TRBD1. The CDR3 protein is CASSTGTESEQYF. CDR3 nucleotides: TGTGCCAGCAGCACCGGGACAGAGAGCGAGCAGTACTTC.